This T cell receptor beta chain derives from a study of CD8 T cells in ankylosing spondylitis. CDR3 length equals 13 residues. V shed 3 bases and J shed 4 bases, with 10 bases lying between them. Looked up from germline, CDR1 is LGHNA and CDR2 is YSLEER. Ten or more counts support this clonotype. Antigen unknown. General observations from the study: Clones linked to disease, bearing a CD8+ phenotype, were relatively rare in peripheral blood. Disease-linked clones reportedly showed significant enrichment in matched ankylosing spondylitis synovial fluid.

TCRdb itself ran the 5' RACE reads through MiXCR, one entry per CDR3 protein. This sample has under 250,000 distinct CDR3 sequences, with over 7% found just once. This receptor was obtained from a female donor with ankylosing spondylitis or in good health (not recorded which). The gene calls are TRBV4-3 and TRBJ2-7; D possibly corresponds to TRBD2 (6 bases). The specimen was blood, either unsorted or a sorted T cell fraction (not recorded which). For the CDR3, the DNA is TGCGCCAGCAGCCACCAGGAGGGATACGAGCAGTACTTC. Translated, it gives CASSHQEGYEQYF.